The 8 T cell receptor beta chains in this list originate from one sample, sequenced in a study of OX40 agonist ivuxolimab in advanced cancers. The assay was immunoSEQ multiplex PCR, and TCRdb's table has in-frame clones only and misses some. The data show 80,000 to 85,000 clones, roughly 84% seen once. Sequences were derived from CD4+ or CD8+ T cells sorted from blood, sampled in a trial of the OX40 agonist ivuxolimab. The receptors shown here come from an adult with an advanced solid tumor such as melanoma, head and neck, liver or kidney cancer.

V usage is TRBV2 and J usage is TRBJ2-7; weak D call: TRBD2 (5 bases). Trimming pared 2 bases from V and 6 bases from J, leaving 14 bases between. This CDR3 contains 14 residues. The germline gives CDR1 SNHLY, CDR2 FYNNEI. Written as DNA, the CDR3 is TGTGCCAGCAGTGAACCTCCTAGCCGCTCCGAGCAGTACTTC. This sequence encodes CASSEPPSRSEQYF.

In this sample, this clone turned up a few times. J is TRBJ2-1 and V is TRBV15; D possibly corresponds to TRBD1 (5 bases). Germline loops: CDR1 LNHNV, CDR2 YYDKDF (reference sequence). V was trimmed by 0 bases and J by 6 bases, leaving 12 bases between them. This CDR3 has 15 amino acids. DNA of the CDR3: TGTGCCACCAGCAGAGACAGGGTCTGGAGCAATGAGCAGTTCTTC. Its translation is CATSRDRVWSNEQFF.

The chain couples TRBV6-5 to TRBJ2-3; the D is unclear. This CDR3 spans 15 amino acids. Trimming pared 2 bases from V and 2 bases from J, leaving 11 bases between. Germline V lookup: CDR1 MNHEY, CDR2 SVGAGI. CDR3 residues: CASSYATGATDTQYF. In DNA form, the CDR3 reads TGTGCCAGCAGTTACGCGACTGGAGCCACAGATACGCAGTATTTT.

This chain links TRBV2 with TRBJ2-5, with D unclear. CDR3 length equals 14 residues. The V end was cut by 2 bases, the J end by 5 bases, with 12 bases between. Germline V gene sequence: CDR1 SNHLY, CDR2 FYNNEI. The CDR3 nucleotides are TGTGCCAGCAGTGAACAATGGGATTGGGAGACCCAGTACTTC. Protein sequence: CASSEQWDWETQYF.

V gene TRBV7-9 combines with J gene TRBJ2-1, with D tentatively TRBD2 (6 bases). CDR1 is SEHNR and CDR2 is FQNEAQ in the germline V gene (reference sequence). The CDR3 consists of 16 residues. Trimming took off 4 bases at V and 4 bases at J, with 17 bases between the two ends. This chain's CDR3 is CASSSQRARGYNEQFF. The CDR3, as DNA: TGTGCCAGCAGCTCGCAGCGGGCTAGGGGTTACAATGAGCAGTTCTTC.

The chain has TRBV6-8 and TRBJ1-2, with unresolved D. Trimming stripped 2 bases from V and 2 bases from J, with 0 bases between. CDR3 length: 11 amino acids. The V gene's germline CDR1 is MNHGY and CDR2 SAAAGT. The CDR3 region is CASSYNYGYTF. In DNA form, the CDR3 reads TGTGCCAGCAGTTACAACTATGGCTACACCTTC.

The chain joins TRBV30 to TRBJ2-3, with 12 bases lining up with TRBD2. The CDR3 sequence is 15 residues long. The V segment lost 2 bases and the J segment 8 bases; nucleotides outside the gene matches: 8. Per germline, CDR1 GTSNPN and CDR2 SVGIG (reference sequence). CDR3 sequence (DNA): TGTGCCTGGAGTACGACTAGCGGGGGAAAAGCTACGCAGTATTTT. Translation gives CAWSTTSGGKATQYF.

This chain links TRBV7-7 with TRBJ2-2; 8 bases are shared with TRBD1. CDR1 and CDR2 (germline): SSHAT, FNYEAQ (reference sequence). This CDR3 region has 14 residues. This CDR3 is CAIRTGLYTGELFF. As DNA, the CDR3 is TGTGCTATTCGGACAGGGTTGTACACCGGGGAGCTGTTTTTT.